This TCR beta chain originates from a study of cytomegalovirus exposure and HLA in healthy donors. Notes on this clone: The antigen remains undetermined.

The method was immunoSEQ multiplex PCR; TCRdb's version includes in-frame clones alone and lacks a portion of them. The sample gives approximately 270,000 clones, about 90% of which show up once; 12% is in the top ten. This CDR3 region has 15 residues. The V gene's germline CDR1 is SGHRS and CDR2 YFSETQ. V trimming: 2 bases; J trimming: 4 bases; junction bases outside the gene matches: 6. Study results and caveats: Subsequent analysis revealed that first-cohort TCR clusters tended to co-occur in the 90 to 150 validation repertoires. There were under 200 TCR beta chains listed as cytomegalovirus-associated. Specificity for CMV antigens was confirmed in vitro for a few of the CMV-associated chains.

This clonotype was sampled from a man between 18 and 29 years old in good health and CMV-seropositive. This rearrangement joins TRBV5-1 to TRBJ2-1; 7 nucleotides line up with TRBD1. Sample: PBMCs. CDR3 DNA: TGCGCCAGCAGCTTATACGGACAGGTGTACAATGAGCAGTTCTTC. It specifies CASSLYGQVYNEQFF. The complete variable domain, with remaining parts taken from reference TRBV5-1 and TRBJ2-1, reads KAGVTQTPRYLIKTRGQQVTLSCSPISGHRSVSWYQQTPGQGLQFLFEYFSETQRNKGNFPGRFSGRQFSNSRSEMNVSTLELGDSALYLCASSLYGQVYNEQFFGPGTRLTVL.